This is a list of T cell receptor beta chains from one sample in a study of blood T cell repertoires in COVID-19. Data came from immunoSEQ multiplex PCR; TCRdb stores just in-frame clones and leaves some out. This sample has around 230,000 clones, with roughly 79% found just once. Input material: PBMCs or T cells enriched from blood (not recorded which). These TCRs come from a man aged 35-49 years who had recovered from COVID-19. CDR3s include the opening cysteine and the closing phenylalanine or tryptophan. The D gene is left open where the match is weak. Some rows mark clone size as missing; the rest say once, few, many or name a class of expanded clone.

j_gene: TRBJ1-1
d_gene: NA
abundance: NA
v_gene: TRBV4-3
CDR3aa: CASSPTWGGNTEAFF
CDR3nt: TGCGCCAGCAGCCCTACCTGGGGGGGGAACACTGAAGCTTTCTTT

j_gene: TRBJ1-2
d_gene: NA
abundance: NA
v_gene: TRBV6-5
CDR3aa: CASSSTTGTYTF
CDR3nt: TGTGCCAGCAGTTCTACAACAGGGACCTACACCTTC

j_gene: TRBJ2-2
d_gene: TRBD2
abundance: NA
v_gene: TRBV3-1/TRBV3-2
CDR3aa: CASSPAGPNTGELFF
CDR3nt: TGTGCCAGCAGCCCAGCGGGACCAAACACCGGGGAGCTGTTTTTT

j_gene: TRBJ1-6
d_gene: TRBD1
abundance: NA
v_gene: TRBV5-1
CDR3aa: CASRGGTGGSSPLHF
CDR3nt: TGCGCCAGCAGAGGGGGCACTGGGGGAAGTTCACCCCTCCACTTT

j_gene: TRBJ2-3
d_gene: TRBD1
abundance: NA
v_gene: TRBV3-1/TRBV3-2
CDR3aa: CASSPRDRPTDTQYF
CDR3nt: TGTGCCAGCAGCCCCCGGGACAGACCCACAGATACGCAGTATTTT

j_gene: TRBJ2-1
d_gene: NA
abundance: NA
v_gene: TRBV12-5
CDR3aa: CASGYIDNEQFF
CDR3nt: TGTGCTAGTGGTTATATTGACAATGAGCAGTTCTTC

j_gene: TRBJ2-2
d_gene: NA
abundance: NA
v_gene: TRBV27
CDR3aa: CASSFAGAGGELFF
CDR3nt: TGTGCCAGCAGTTTCGCGGGGGCCGGCGGGGAGCTGTTTTTT

j_gene: TRBJ2-2
d_gene: NA
abundance: NA
v_gene: TRBV5-1
CDR3aa: CASSPRDSNTGELFF
CDR3nt: TGCGCCAGCAGCCCCCGGGACTCCAACACCGGGGAGCTGTTTTTT

j_gene: TRBJ1-1
d_gene: NA
abundance: NA
v_gene: TRBV6-5
CDR3aa: CASRDSLGTEAFF
CDR3nt: TGTGCCAGCAGGGACTCGTTGGGCACTGAAGCTTTCTTT

j_gene: TRBJ2-5
d_gene: TRBD1
abundance: NA
v_gene: TRBV24-1
CDR3aa: CATSKGGPVQETQYF
CDR3nt: TGTGCCACCAGTAAAGGGGGCCCTGTCCAAGAGACCCAGTACTTC

j_gene: TRBJ2-7
d_gene: TRBD2
abundance: NA
v_gene: TRBV7-8
CDR3aa: CASSPLAVGSSNEQYF
CDR3nt: TGTGCCAGCAGCCCCCTAGCGGTGGGCTCCTCAAACGAGCAGTACTTC

j_gene: TRBJ2-2
d_gene: NA
abundance: NA
v_gene: TRBV19
CDR3aa: CASTPFGPREISSGELFF
CDR3nt: TGTGCCAGTACCCCATTTGGTCCTCGGGAGATTTCGAGCGGGGAGCTGTTTTTT

j_gene: TRBJ2-1
d_gene: NA
abundance: NA
v_gene: TRBV20-1
CDR3aa: CSATPQGEQFF
CDR3nt: TGCAGTGCTACCCCTCAGGGTGAGCAGTTCTTC

j_gene: TRBJ1-4
d_gene: TRBD1
abundance: NA
v_gene: TRBV15
CDR3aa: CATSTRDRGNEKLFF
CDR3nt: TGTGCCACCAGCACGAGGGACAGGGGGAATGAAAAACTGTTTTTT

j_gene: TRBJ2-1
d_gene: NA
abundance: NA
v_gene: TRBV19
CDR3aa: CASAPRRGPYNEQFF
CDR3nt: TGTGCCAGCGCACCCCGGAGGGGGCCCTACAATGAGCAGTTCTTC

j_gene: TRBJ1-2
d_gene: TRBD1
abundance: NA
v_gene: TRBV19
CDR3aa: CATNRGHYGYTF
CDR3nt: TGTGCCACGAACAGGGGGCACTATGGCTACACCTTC

j_gene: TRBJ1-1
d_gene: TRBD1
abundance: NA
v_gene: TRBV5-1
CDR3aa: CASSRLSRDREPNTEAFF
CDR3nt: TGCGCCAGCAGCCGCCTGTCCCGGGACAGGGAACCTAACACTGAAGCTTTCTTT

j_gene: TRBJ2-2
d_gene: TRBD2
abundance: NA
v_gene: TRBV7-9
CDR3aa: CASSSPGLVSGELFF
CDR3nt: TGTGCCAGCAGCTCCCCGGGACTAGTTTCCGGGGAGCTGTTTTTT

j_gene: TRBJ2-7
d_gene: TRBD2
abundance: NA
v_gene: TRBV29-1
CDR3aa: CSVEEQRGSYEQYF
CDR3nt: TGCAGCGTTGAAGAGCAGCGGGGCTCCTACGAGCAGTACTTC

j_gene: TRBJ1-2
d_gene: TRBD1
abundance: few
v_gene: TRBV4-1
CDR3aa: CASSHGQGVHYGYTF
CDR3nt: TGCGCCAGCAGCCATGGACAGGGGGTTCACTATGGCTACACCTTC

j_gene: TRBJ2-7
d_gene: NA
abundance: NA
v_gene: TRBV6-2/TRBV6-3
CDR3aa: CASSSLKGEGTSPYEQYF
CDR3nt: TGTGCCAGCAGTTCGCTTAAAGGGGAGGGGACATCACCCTACGAGCAGTACTTC

j_gene: TRBJ1-1
d_gene: NA
abundance: NA
v_gene: TRBV27
CDR3aa: CASSITGTEAFF
CDR3nt: TGTGCCAGCAGTATCACGGGGACTGAAGCTTTCTTT

j_gene: TRBJ1-3
d_gene: NA
abundance: NA
v_gene: TRBV14
CDR3aa: CASSQENSADSYSGNTIYF
CDR3nt: TGTGCCAGCAGCCAAGAAAACAGCGCGGACAGCTACTCTGGAAACACCATATATTTT

j_gene: TRBJ1-2
d_gene: NA
abundance: NA
v_gene: TRBV7-9
CDR3aa: CASSLISSYGYTF
CDR3nt: TGTGCCAGCAGCTTAATTTCCAGCTATGGCTACACCTTC

j_gene: TRBJ1-1
d_gene: NA
abundance: NA
v_gene: TRBV20-1
CDR3aa: CSALMNTEAFF
CDR3nt: TGCAGTGCCCTTATGAACACTGAAGCTTTCTTT

j_gene: TRBJ2-5
d_gene: NA
abundance: NA
v_gene: TRBV7-2
CDR3aa: CASSRRLDGTQYF
CDR3nt: TGTGCCAGCAGCCGCCGACTAGACGGGACCCAGTACTTC

j_gene: TRBJ1-4
d_gene: NA
abundance: few
v_gene: TRBV30
CDR3aa: CAWSTSGEKLFF
CDR3nt: TGTGCCTGGAGCACATCAGGGGAAAAACTGTTTTTT

j_gene: TRBJ2-3
d_gene: NA
abundance: NA
v_gene: TRBV6-5
CDR3aa: CASSYDPGTDTQYF
CDR3nt: TGTGCCAGCAGTTACGATCCAGGGACAGATACGCAGTATTTT

j_gene: TRBJ2-1
d_gene: TRBD1
abundance: once
v_gene: TRBV7-9
CDR3aa: CASSPETGGRRFYNEQFF
CDR3nt: TGTGCCAGCAGCCCCGAAACAGGGGGAAGACGTTTCTACAATGAGCAGTTCTTC

j_gene: TRBJ1-1
d_gene: NA
abundance: NA
v_gene: TRBV2
CDR3aa: CASRRGGLNTEAFF
CDR3nt: TGTGCCAGCAGGAGAGGAGGTTTGAACACTGAAGCTTTCTTT

j_gene: TRBJ2-3
d_gene: TRBD2
abundance: NA
v_gene: TRBV28
CDR3aa: CASSRLASTTDTQYF
CDR3nt: TGTGCCAGCAGCCGACTAGCCTCTACCACAGATACGCAGTATTTT

j_gene: TRBJ2-7
d_gene: TRBD2
abundance: NA
v_gene: TRBV28
CDR3aa: CASSSGTSVPYEQYF
CDR3nt: TGTGCCAGCAGTTCCGGGACTAGTGTCCCCTACGAGCAGTACTTC

j_gene: TRBJ1-4
d_gene: NA
abundance: few
v_gene: TRBV13
CDR3aa: CASSLAIQGRGKLFF
CDR3nt: TGTGCCAGCAGCTTAGCGATTCAGGGGAGAGGAAAACTGTTTTTT

j_gene: TRBJ2-1
d_gene: NA
abundance: NA
v_gene: TRBV6-1
CDR3aa: CASSDPSGRRGRNEQFF
CDR3nt: TGTGCCAGCAGTGACCCCTCCGGGCGGAGGGGACGGAATGAGCAGTTCTTC

j_gene: TRBJ2-7
d_gene: TRBD1
abundance: NA
v_gene: TRBV15
CDR3aa: CATSRTLDRGRDEQYF
CDR3nt: TGTGCCACCAGCCGTACCCTGGACAGGGGGCGAGACGAGCAGTACTTC

j_gene: TRBJ1-6
d_gene: NA
abundance: NA
v_gene: TRBV27
CDR3aa: CASSLSGQIYNSPLHF
CDR3nt: TGTGCCAGCAGTTTATCTGGACAGATTTATAATTCACCCCTCCACTTT

j_gene: TRBJ2-1
d_gene: NA
abundance: NA
v_gene: TRBV28
CDR3aa: CASSLSGEQFF
CDR3nt: TGTGCCAGCAGTTTATCCGGTGAGCAGTTCTTC

j_gene: TRBJ1-2
d_gene: NA
abundance: few
v_gene: TRBV28
CDR3aa: CASSKGVANYGYTF
CDR3nt: TGTGCCAGCAGCAAAGGGGTAGCTAACTATGGCTACACCTTC

j_gene: TRBJ2-5
d_gene: TRBD2
abundance: NA
v_gene: TRBV5-1
CDR3aa: CASGPGLAAGTQYF
CDR3nt: TGCGCCAGCGGGCCGGGACTAGCGGCGGGGACCCAGTACTTC